The clone carrying this T cell receptor (beta chain) was recorded once. Its antigen is not known. Peptide-pool stimulation followed by sequencing identified expanded antigen-specific CD4+ clonotypes in the ViraFEST assay. Following 10 days of culture, CD4+ T cells were isolated. The participants, recipients of two vaccine doses, got either BNT162b2 or mRNA-1273. Absence of prior SARS-CoV-2 infection characterized the vaccine recipients, who showed negative nucleocapsid antibodies. The assay was immunoSEQ multiplex PCR, and TCRdb's table has in-frame clones only and misses some. The table lists approximately 24,000 clones, roughly 79% of them singletons. V was pared by 6 bases and J by 6 bases, with 12 bases between. This CDR3 region has 12 residues. This sample is drawn from a study of vaccination effects on CD4 cells after COVID-19.

This receptor was obtained from a human donor who received a COVID-19 vaccine. Some clones in this sample may be carry-over from other donors' samples. The chain joins TRBV12-3 or TRBV12-4 to TRBJ2-7; D gene ambiguous. Specimen: CD4+ T cells from PBMCs cultured with SARS-CoV-2 spike peptides, collected after COVID-19 vaccination. The CDR3 reads CASRRRVGEQYV. For the CDR3, the DNA is TGTGCCAGCAGGAGGAGAGTGGGCGAGCAGTACGTC.